The 11 T cell receptor beta chains below come from one sample, sequenced in a study of identical twins (dated by TCRdb to 2016 to 2017). Preparation of the library involved 5' RACE. The instrument given in TCRdb is Illumina HiSeq 2000. TCRdb ran its own pipeline on the public reads, namely fastp trimming at Q25 and MiXCR clone calling, and kept in-frame beta chains. Every entry covers one CDR3 protein and lists the most common genes and DNA from its rows. This sample lists more than 200,000 distinct CDR3 sequences; around 10% were detected once. The top ten constitute 4.5% to 5.5% of the sample. Sequences were obtained from memory (CD45RO+) T cells sorted from blood. The sample's cell subset or site label is to be understood as: CD45RO+ enriched T cells. The source is a young woman in good health.

This clonotype has ten or more counts. The chain uses TRBV6-1 and TRBJ2-3; TRBD1 might be the D (5 bases). The ends were cut back, 6 bases at V and 10 bases at J, with 17 bases in the middle. There are 13 residues in the CDR3. Germline values: CDR1 MNHNS, CDR2 SASEGT. CDR3 loop: CASSVSQATSQYF. The DNA for the CDR3 is TGTGCCAGCAGCGTTTCACAGGCTACTTCGCAGTATTTT.

CDR3 nucleotides: TGTGCCAGCAGCTTAGAGGTGGAGAGGTACGAGCAGTACTTC. Amino acids: CASSLEVERYEQYF. This chain connects TRBV7-9 to TRBJ2-7; no clear D gene. The CDR3 loop spans 14 amino acids. V was shortened by 1 base and J by 4 bases, with 11 bases between the two germline ends. CDR1 is SEHNR, CDR2 FQNEAQ, per germline (reference sequence). Variable domain in full (rest from reference TRBV7-9 and TRBJ2-7): DTGVSQNPRHKITKRGQNVTFRCDPISEHNRLYWYRQTLGQGPEFLTYFQNEAQLEKSRLLSDRFSAERPKGSFSTLEIQRTEQGDSAMYLCASSLEVERYEQYFGPGTRLTVT.

This chain joins TRBV7-9 and TRBJ2-7; D is possibly TRBD1 (6 bases). This CDR3 is built from 14 residues. Germline-derived CDR1 and CDR2 are SEHNR and FQNEAQ (reference sequence). Trimming took 3 bases from V and 2 from J, leaving 11 bases between them. The CDR3 DNA reads as TGTGCCAGCAGCTTCCCACAGGGTCCCTACGAGCAGTACTTC. Translating gives CASSFPQGPYEQYF.

J is TRBJ2-5 and V is TRBV2; no firm D call. The germline V gene has CDR1 SNHLY and CDR2 FYNNEI. Trimming removed 8 bases at V and 2 bases at J, with 6 bases between. The CDR3 consists of 11 residues. This chain's CDR3 is CASGVQETQYF. The CDR3 region has the DNA TGTGCCAGCGGGGTACAAGAGACCCAGTACTTC.

In this sample, this clonotype turned up a few times. The rearrangement links TRBV7-9 to TRBJ2-2; D may correspond to TRBD1 or TRBD2 (5 bases each). CDR3 size: 15 residues. From germline, CDR1 is SEHNR and CDR2 FQNEAQ (reference sequence). Between the trimmed V and J ends, which lost 5 bases and 6 bases, there was a span of 16 bases. The CDR3 is CASSLPLGVAGELFF. CDR3 DNA sequence: TGTGCCAGCAGCCTACCTCTGGGGGTGGCCGGGGAGCTGTTTTTT.

This clonotype was recorded once. This sequence joins TRBV4-2 and TRBJ2-1, with 16 bases that match TRBD2. Germline V gene sequence: CDR1 LGHNA, CDR2 YNFKEQ. V lost 4 bases, J lost 7 bases, and 10 bases stayed unmatched. The CDR3 is 18 residues long. The CDR3 DNA follows: TGTGCCAGCAGCCCGGGACTAGCGGGAGGGCCGGGTGAGAATGAGCAGTTCTTC. Its translation is CASSPGLAGGPGENEQFF.

The chain combines TRBV6-2 or TRBV6-3 with TRBJ2-7, with D possibly matching TRBD2 (6 bases). Trimming removed 6 bases from V and 5 bases from J, with 17 bases in between. The CDR3 extends over 14 amino acids. From germline, CDR1 is MNHEY and CDR2 SVGEGT. Here the CDR3 DNA reads TGTGCCAGCAGGTCTAGCGCCATTTACCACGAGCAGTACTTC. This translates into CASRSSAIYHEQYF.

This chain joins TRBV5-1 and TRBJ2-1; 7 nucleotides align to TRBD2. The CDR3 length is 17 residues. The V gene's germline CDR1 is SGHRS and CDR2 YFSETQ. Germline trimming cut 4 bases from V and 0 bases from J; bases unmatched to any gene: 10. The DNA of the CDR3 is TGCGCCAGCAGCGTAAATGTAGCGGGTTTCTCCTACAATGAGCAGTTCTTC. It encodes CASSVNVAGFSYNEQFF.

This clonotype was counted a few times. The chain carries TRBV12-3 or TRBV12-4 and TRBJ1-3, with D possibly being TRBD1 (5 bases). The CDR3 sequence is 15 residues long. The V and J ends lost 2 bases and 0 bases respectively, with 8 bases between them. The CDR3 spells CASSLKGSSGNTIYF. DNA for the CDR3: TGTGCCAGCAGTTTAAAGGGGAGCTCTGGAAACACCATATATTTT.

The rearrangement uses TRBV12-3 or TRBV12-4 and TRBJ1-5, with D uncertain. V was trimmed by 6 bases and J by 0 bases, leaving 9 bases between them. The length of the CDR3 is 14 residues. CDR3 region: CASSMSRSNQPQHF. The CDR3 nucleotides read TGTGCCAGCAGCATGAGCCGTAGCAATCAGCCCCAGCATTTT.

This clonotype was seen a few times. This rearrangement joins TRBV12-3 or TRBV12-4 to TRBJ2-7; 9 positions agree with TRBD2. The CDR3 length is 15 residues. The V and J ends lost 3 bases and 3 bases, in that order; junction bases with no gene match: 6. CDR3 loop: CASSLRAGGFYEQYF. The DNA for the CDR3 is TGTGCCAGCAGTTTGAGAGCGGGGGGTTTCTACGAGCAGTACTTC.